This T cell receptor (beta chain) is from a study of T cell responses to AZD1222 COVID-19 vaccine. Findings of the study overall: Donor demographics were predominantly white British with a female majority; clonal diversity may be underestimated.

A remark on this clone: No antigen is known for it.

Sequenced by immunoSEQ multiplex PCR; TCRdb stores in-frame clones only, minus some. Counted here are approximately 100,000 clones, roughly 92% occurring once; the ten biggest clones make up approximately 5%. This TCR was sampled from an adult in good health. Sequences were derived from peripheral blood, sampled on day 0 of AZD1222 vaccination.

CDR3 loop: CASSEIAGNTGELFF. The CDR3 bases are TGTGCCAGCAGTGAAATAGCGGGGAACACCGGGGAGCTGTTTTTT. The chain combines TRBV6-4 with TRBJ2-2; 7 bases match TRBD2. The CDR3 runs to 15 residues. CDR1 and CDR2 from the germline V gene are MRHNA and SNTAGT. J lost 1 base, V lost 3 bases, and 2 bases had no gene match.